Shown below are 25 T cell receptor beta chains from a single sample sequenced in a study of blood T cells in healthy people across ages. Combining a sample-barcoded 5' primer with a J-beta primer mix, a second PCR ran for about 6 to 11 cycles. TCRdb re-analysed the 5' RACE reads in MiXCR, keeping a single row per CDR3 protein. Of over 950,000 distinct CDR3 sequences in the sample, roughly 51% were seen once. Sequenced sample: blood. These receptors originate from a woman aged 55-75 years in good health.

This clonotype was seen a single time. This chain links TRBV20-1 with TRBJ2-1, with D maybe TRBD1 (5 bases). The J call may be in error: the DNA end matches TRBJ2-7 better. The CDR3 has 12 residues. Looked up from germline, CDR1 is DFQATT and CDR2 is SNEGSKA (reference sequence). CDR3 protein: CSDMTAYNEQYF. The CDR3 DNA sequence: TGCAGTGACATGACAGCTTACAATGAGCAGTACTTC.

The V call is TRBV11-2, the J call TRBJ2-2; 9 nucleotides line up with TRBD2. V shed 6 bases, J shed 4 bases, and the junction held 9 bases outside the gene matches. Germline assignment: CDR1 SGHAT and CDR2 FQNNGV. The CDR3 has 16 amino acids. The CDR3 bases are TGTGCCAGCAGATCAGCTAGCGGGAAGGGCACCGGGGAGCTGTTTTTT. Its protein product is CASRSASGKGTGELFF.

A few counts support this clonotype. The gene calls are TRBV20-1 and TRBJ2-7, with D perhaps matching TRBD2 (6 bases). CDR1 DFQATT and CDR2 SNEGSKA come from the germline V gene (reference sequence). The length of the CDR3 is 12 residues. V was clipped by 3 bases and J by 6 bases, with 12 bases between them. The DNA of the CDR3 is TGCAGTGCTAGTCCAGGGAGGCTCGAGCAGTACTTC. Residues: CSASPGRLEQYF.

The genes are TRBV20-1 and TRBJ2-7; TRBD1 might be the D (5 bases). V lost 6 bases and J 4 bases, leaving 13 bases between the germline ends. Germline V gene data show CDR1 as DFQATT and CDR2 as SNEGSKA (reference sequence). This CDR3 spans 12 amino acids. The CDR3 protein is CSAQRDRYEQYF. The CDR3 region has the DNA TGCAGTGCCCAAAGAGACAGATACGAGCAGTACTTC.

The CDR3 sequence: CASSYAWMTDTQYF. DNA of the CDR3: TGTGCCAGCAGTTACGCTTGGATGACAGATACGCAGTATTTT. The chain couples TRBV6-5 to TRBJ2-3; D gene uncertain. From germline, CDR1 is MNHEY and CDR2 SVGAGI. The CDR3 spans 14 residues. The V end lost 2 bases, the J end lost 3 bases, and 9 bases lay between the germline ends.

The chain joins TRBV4-1 to TRBJ2-3; D is unresolved. Trimming removed 1 base at V and 0 bases at J, with 8 bases between. CDR1 is MGHRA, CDR2 YSYEKL, per germline. The CDR3 is 15 residues long. The CDR3 sequence: CASSQGAQSTDTQYF. The DNA for the CDR3 is TGCGCCAGCAGCCAAGGTGCACAGAGCACAGATACGCAGTATTTT.

This clonotype was picked up a small number of times. V and J are TRBV7-2 and TRBJ2-5, with D maybe TRBD2 (6 bases). CDR1 is SGHTA and CDR2 is FQGNSA in the germline V gene. Trimming removed 5 bases from V and 5 bases from J, with 12 bases in between. CDR3 size: 13 residues. The CDR3 is CASSRDFTETQYF. For the CDR3, the DNA is TGTGCCAGCAGCAGGGACTTCACGGAGACCCAGTACTTC. The variable domain in full, with the rest retrieved from reference TRBV7-2 and TRBJ2-5, is GAGVSQSPSNKVTEKGKDVELRCDPISGHTALYWYRQSLGQGLEFLIYFQGNSAPDKSGLPSDRFSAERTGGSVSTLTIQRTQQEDSAVYLCASSRDFTETQYFGPGTRLLVL.

This clonotype has a handful of counts. This sequence joins TRBV28 and TRBJ1-6; 8 nucleotides agree with TRBD1. Germline V lookup: CDR1 MDHEN, CDR2 SYDVKM. The junction had 5 bases not matched to a gene; V was cut back by 3 bases and J by 7 bases. The CDR3 totals 15 residues. CDR3 nucleotides: TGTGCCAGCAGTTTGGCGACAGGGGCGAATTCACCCCTCCACTTT. Its translation: CASSLATGANSPLHF.

The chain combines TRBV5-1 with TRBJ2-1; TRBD2 aligns across 11 bases. There are 14 residues in the CDR3. V was clipped by 2 bases and J by 8 bases; unmatched bases: 3. Germline V gives CDR1 SGHRS, CDR2 YFSETQ. The DNA for the CDR3 is TGCGCCAGCAGCTTTACTAGCGGGAGCTATGAGCAGTTCTTC. It yields the protein CASSFTSGSYEQFF.

This sequence joins TRBV6-1 and TRBJ2-1, with 8 nucleotides matching TRBD2. Trimming took 3 bases from V and 9 from J; bases not matched to a gene: 4. The V gene's germline CDR1 is MNHNS and CDR2 SASEGT. This CDR3 has 13 residues. CDR3 in amino acids: CASSEGLAGEQFF. CDR3 sequence (DNA): TGTGCCAGCAGTGAGGGTCTAGCGGGTGAGCAGTTCTTC.

The genes are TRBV5-6 and TRBJ2-3, with 9 bases that match TRBD1. The CDR3 has 16 amino acids. V lost 0 bases, J lost 4 bases, and 6 bases stayed unmatched. Per the germline V gene, CDR1 is SGHDT and CDR2 is YYEEEE. The CDR3 here is CASSLDPGQGADTQYF. CDR3 sequence (DNA): TGTGCCAGCAGCTTGGATCCGGGACAGGGCGCAGATACGCAGTATTTT.

The genes are TRBV30 and TRBJ2-7; 7 nucleotides agree with TRBD1. Germline V gene sequence: CDR1 GTSNPN, CDR2 SVGIG (reference sequence). The CDR3 sequence is 12 residues long. With V trimmed by 2 bases and J by 6 bases, 4 bases remained unmatched. The CDR3 spells CAWSLTGTEQYF. The CDR3 DNA reads TGTGCCTGGAGTCTGACAGGGACCGAGCAGTACTTC.

This chain uses TRBV18 with TRBJ1-6; tentative D call: TRBD1 (6 bases). The CDR3 has 15 amino acids. CDR1 and CDR2 (germline): KGHSH, LQKENI. V shed 6 bases and J shed 6 bases, with 15 bases lying between them. The CDR3 is CASSSDRTSNSPLHF. Here the CDR3 DNA reads TGTGCCAGCTCCTCGGACAGAACTAGTAATTCACCCCTCCACTTT.

This clonotype was detected only a few times. The V call is TRBV20-1, the J call TRBJ1-2, with 12 bases aligning to TRBD1. Unmatched junction bases numbered 3, after V lost 6 bases and J lost 4 bases. CDR3 length: 13 residues. The germline V gene has CDR1 DFQATT and CDR2 SNEGSKA (reference sequence). Here the CDR3 DNA reads TGCAGTGCCGGGACAGGGGGCAGCTATGGCTACACCTTC. Translation gives CSAGTGGSYGYTF.

DNA for the CDR3: TGTGCCACCACTACCGTCATATCCTTATACAATGAGCAGTTCTTC. Residues: CATTTVISLYNEQFF. The rearrangement uses TRBV28 and TRBJ2-1; D unclear. The CDR3 sequence is 15 residues long. V was cut by 10 bases and J by 4 bases, with 20 bases left in between. Germline V lookup: CDR1 MDHEN, CDR2 SYDVKM.

The V and J genes are TRBV5-5 and TRBJ2-5; D assignment may be TRBD1 or TRBD2 (5 bases each). V was clipped by 3 bases and J by 3 bases, with 21 bases between them. Germline CDR1 and CDR2: SGHKS and YYEKEE (reference sequence). This CDR3 is 17 amino acids long. The CDR3 bases are TGTGCCAGCAGCTCCCTCCGGGGCGCAAATATGGAAGAGACCCAGTACTTC. This sequence encodes CASSSLRGANMEETQYF.

The chain is built from TRBV20-1 and TRBJ2-7, with D maybe TRBD2 (5 bases). The CDR3 extends over 12 amino acids. V gave up 7 bases and J gave up 2 bases, with 12 bases separating them. Germline lookup yields CDR1 DFQATT and CDR2 SNEGSKA (reference sequence). The CDR3 coding sequence is TGCAGTGGAGGGTTATATCCCTACGAGCAGTACTTC. This gives the protein CSGGLYPYEQYF.

The genes are TRBV19 and TRBJ2-7; 8 nucleotides agree with TRBD2. The V segment lost 7 bases and the J segment 7 bases; nucleotides outside the gene matches: 24. CDR1 LNHDA and CDR2 SQIVND come from the germline V gene (reference sequence). This CDR3 contains 18 residues. CDR3 sequence (DNA): TGTGCCAGTAATGCCGCGCGGGGCGGGAGGCCCAACTACAATGAGCAGTACTTC. This encodes CASNAARGGRPNYNEQYF.

This clonotype was found a few times. The chain combines TRBV6-5 with TRBJ1-2; no clear D. V dropped 10 bases and J dropped 4 bases, with 13 bases sitting between them. Germline V gives CDR1 MNHEY, CDR2 SVGAGI. This CDR3 has 12 residues. The CDR3, as DNA: TGTGCCACGCGCGGCGGCCTCTATGGCTACACCTTC. Protein: CATRGGLYGYTF.

The chain combines TRBV2 with TRBJ1-4, with 9 nucleotides matching TRBD1. CDR3 length: 15 residues. V dropped 7 bases and J dropped 4; count of bases not matched to a gene: 7. Germline V gene data show CDR1 as SNHLY and CDR2 as FYNNEI. The CDR3 reads CASKGQGAGNEKLFF. In DNA, the CDR3 is TGTGCCAGCAAGGGACAGGGTGCTGGTAATGAAAAACTGTTTTTT.

The chain has TRBV7-2 and TRBJ2-7; 11 nucleotides agree with TRBD2. Germline V gene sequence: CDR1 SGHTA, CDR2 FQGNSA. There are 17 residues in the CDR3. The V and J ends lost 2 bases and 4 bases, in that order; junction bases with no gene match: 10. CDR3 protein: CASSLTVPTSGEYEQYF. The CDR3 coding sequence is TGTGCCAGCAGCTTAACTGTCCCGACTAGCGGGGAGTACGAGCAGTACTTC.

This clonotype was seen once. The chain is built from TRBV29-1 and TRBJ2-5; the D gene is possibly TRBD1 (5 bases). The V gene lost 2 bases and the J gene lost 11 bases, with 21 bases spanning the gap. Germline-derived CDR1 and CDR2 are SQVTM and ANQGSEA. This CDR3 comprises 14 residues. For the CDR3, the DNA is TGCAGCGTTGAAAAAGGGGCAGGGATTGGTGAGCAGTACTTC. Protein sequence: CSVEKGAGIGEQYF. Full variable domain (outside the CDR3, taken from reference TRBV29-1 and TRBJ2-5): SAVISQKPSRDICQRGTSLTIQCQVDSQVTMMFWYRQQPGQSLTLIATANQGSEATYESGFVIDKFPISRPNLTFSTLTVSNMSPEDSSIYLCSVEKGAGIGEQYFGPGTRLLVL.

This chain links TRBV20-1 with TRBJ1-3; TRBD1 is a possible D gene (5 bases). CDR1 and CDR2 from the germline V gene are DFQATT and SNEGSKA (reference sequence). This CDR3 spans 14 amino acids. The V end lost 6 bases, the J end lost 0 bases, and 12 bases lay between the germline ends. The CDR3 DNA reads TGCAGTGCCTTAGGGGAGGCCTCTGGAAACACCATATATTTT. Encoded protein: CSALGEASGNTIYF.

This rearrangement joins TRBV10-3 to TRBJ1-2; possibly TRBD1 for D (6 bases). CDR1 and CDR2 from the germline V gene are ENHRY and SYGVKD. V was shortened by 9 bases and J by 2 bases, with 10 bases between the two germline ends. CDR3 length: 12 amino acids. The CDR3 spells CAILGGNYGYTF. CDR3 sequence (DNA): TGTGCCATTCTAGGGGGGAACTATGGCTACACCTTC.

This clonotype was seen a few times. DNA of the CDR3: TGCAGCGTTGGATTTATGGGGCAAGGCTTCTTCTCCTACGAGCAGTACTTC. Translation: CSVGFMGQGFFSYEQYF. This chain joins TRBV29-1 and TRBJ2-7; D might be TRBD1 (5 bases). Trimming cost V 4 bases and J 0 bases, with 22 bases left between them. Germline CDR1 is SQVTM and CDR2 is ANQGSEA. This CDR3 contains 17 residues.